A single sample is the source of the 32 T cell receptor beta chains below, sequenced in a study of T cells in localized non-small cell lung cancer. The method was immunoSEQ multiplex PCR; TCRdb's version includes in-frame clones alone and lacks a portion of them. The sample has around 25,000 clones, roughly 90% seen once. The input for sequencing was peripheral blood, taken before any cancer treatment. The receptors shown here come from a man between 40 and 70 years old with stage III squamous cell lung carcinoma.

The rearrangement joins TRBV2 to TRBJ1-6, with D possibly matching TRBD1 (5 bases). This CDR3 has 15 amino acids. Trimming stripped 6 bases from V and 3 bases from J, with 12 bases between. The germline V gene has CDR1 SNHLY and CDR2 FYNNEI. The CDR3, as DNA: TGTGCCAGCAGGGGGGTCGTGGGCTATAATTCACCCCTCCACTTT. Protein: CASRGVVGYNSPLHF.

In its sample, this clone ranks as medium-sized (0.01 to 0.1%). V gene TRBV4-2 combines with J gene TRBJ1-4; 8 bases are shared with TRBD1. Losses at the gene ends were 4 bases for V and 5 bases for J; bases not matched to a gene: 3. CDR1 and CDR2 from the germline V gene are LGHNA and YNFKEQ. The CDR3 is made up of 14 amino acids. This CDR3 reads CASSPRQGNEKLFF. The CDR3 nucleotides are TGTGCCAGCAGCCCCCGACAGGGGAATGAAAAACTGTTTTTT.

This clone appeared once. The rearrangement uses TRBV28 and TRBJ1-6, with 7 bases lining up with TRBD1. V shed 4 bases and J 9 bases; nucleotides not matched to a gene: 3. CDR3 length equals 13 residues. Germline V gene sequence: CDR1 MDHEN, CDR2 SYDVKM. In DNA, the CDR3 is TGTGCCAGCAGTTCCAGGGGGGCTTCACCCCTCCACTTT. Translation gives CASSSRGASPLHF.

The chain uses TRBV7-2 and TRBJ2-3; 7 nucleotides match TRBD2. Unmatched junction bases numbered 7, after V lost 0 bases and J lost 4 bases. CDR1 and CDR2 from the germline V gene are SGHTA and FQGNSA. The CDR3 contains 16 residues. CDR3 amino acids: CASSLATGGGADTQYF. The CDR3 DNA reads TGTGCCAGCAGCTTAGCGACCGGGGGAGGGGCAGATACGCAGTATTTT.

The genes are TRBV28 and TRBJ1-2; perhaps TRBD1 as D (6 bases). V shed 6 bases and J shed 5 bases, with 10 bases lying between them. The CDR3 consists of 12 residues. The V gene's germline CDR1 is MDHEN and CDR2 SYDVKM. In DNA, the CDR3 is TGTGCCAGCAGCACAGGGACTTATGGCTACACCTTC. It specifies CASSTGTYGYTF.

CDR3 sequence: CASSLERQTEAFF. CDR3 DNA sequence: TGTGCCAGCAGCTTAGAGAGACAGACCGAAGCTTTCTTT. The V call is TRBV7-8, the J call TRBJ1-1; weak D call: TRBD1 (5 bases). The V gene lost 1 base and the J gene lost 8 bases, with 11 bases spanning the gap. Germline CDR1 SGHVS, CDR2 FQNEAQ. The CDR3 is 13 amino acids. Variable domain in full (rest from reference TRBV7-8 and TRBJ1-1): GAGVSQSPRYKVAKRGQDVALRCDPISGHVSLFWYQQALGQGPEFLTYFQNEAQLDKSGLPSDRFFAERPEGSVSTLKIQRTQQEDSAVYLCASSLERQTEAFFGQGTRLTVV.

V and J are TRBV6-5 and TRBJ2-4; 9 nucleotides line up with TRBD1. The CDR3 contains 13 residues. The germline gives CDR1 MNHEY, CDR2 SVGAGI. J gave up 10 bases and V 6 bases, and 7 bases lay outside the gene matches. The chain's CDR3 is CASSRDRGRIQYF. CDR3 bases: TGTGCCAGCAGCCGCGACAGGGGGAGGATTCAGTACTTC.

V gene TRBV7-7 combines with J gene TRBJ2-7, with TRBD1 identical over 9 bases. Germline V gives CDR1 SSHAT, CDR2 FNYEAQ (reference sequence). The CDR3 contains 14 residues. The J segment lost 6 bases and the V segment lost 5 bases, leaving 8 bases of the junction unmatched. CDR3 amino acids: CASSLGTGLSEQYF. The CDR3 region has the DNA TGTGCCAGCAGCCTCGGGACAGGGTTATCCGAGCAGTACTTC.

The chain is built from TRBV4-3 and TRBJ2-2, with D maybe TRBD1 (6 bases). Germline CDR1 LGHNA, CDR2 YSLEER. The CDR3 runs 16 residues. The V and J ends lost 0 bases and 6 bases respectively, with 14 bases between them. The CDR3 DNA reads TGCGCCAGCAGCCAAGATAACGGAGAGGGGGCCGGGGAGCTGTTTTTT. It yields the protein CASSQDNGEGAGELFF.

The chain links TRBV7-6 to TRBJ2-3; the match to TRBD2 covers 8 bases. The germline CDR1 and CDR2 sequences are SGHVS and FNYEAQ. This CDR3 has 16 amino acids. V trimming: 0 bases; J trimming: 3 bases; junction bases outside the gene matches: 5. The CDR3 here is CASSLAPRGATDTQYF. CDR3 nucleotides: TGTGCCAGCAGCTTAGCGCCGCGGGGGGCGACAGATACGCAGTATTTT.

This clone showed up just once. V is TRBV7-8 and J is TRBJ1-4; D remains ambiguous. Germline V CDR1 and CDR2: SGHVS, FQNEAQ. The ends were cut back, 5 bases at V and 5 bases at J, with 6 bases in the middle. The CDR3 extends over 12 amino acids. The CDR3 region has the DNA TGTGCCAGCAGCCCCGAGAATGAAAAACTGTTTTTT. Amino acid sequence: CASSPENEKLFF.

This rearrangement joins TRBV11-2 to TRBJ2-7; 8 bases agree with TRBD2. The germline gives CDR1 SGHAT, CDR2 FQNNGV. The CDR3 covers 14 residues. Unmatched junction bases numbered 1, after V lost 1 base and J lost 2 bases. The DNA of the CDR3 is TGTGCCAGCAGCTTAGCGGGGGGGCCCTACGAGCAGTACTTC. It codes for CASSLAGGPYEQYF.

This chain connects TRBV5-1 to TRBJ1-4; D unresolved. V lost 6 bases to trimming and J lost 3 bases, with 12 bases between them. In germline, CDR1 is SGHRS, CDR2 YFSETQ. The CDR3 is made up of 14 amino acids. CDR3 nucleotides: TGCGCCAGCACCCACGGCACCCCTAATGAAAAACTGTTTTTT. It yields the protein CASTHGTPNEKLFF.

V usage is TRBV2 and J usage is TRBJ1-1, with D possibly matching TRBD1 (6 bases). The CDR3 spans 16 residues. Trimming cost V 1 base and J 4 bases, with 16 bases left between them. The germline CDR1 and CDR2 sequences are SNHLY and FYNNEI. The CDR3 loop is CASSEGPTGVGTEAFF. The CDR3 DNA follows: TGTGCCAGCAGTGAAGGGCCGACAGGCGTGGGCACTGAAGCTTTCTTT. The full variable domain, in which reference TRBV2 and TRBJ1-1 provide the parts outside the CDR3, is EPEVTQTPSHQVTQMGQEVILRCVPISNHLYFYWYRQILGQKVEFLVSFYNNEISEKSEIFDDQFSVERPDGSNFTLKIRSTKLEDSAMYFCASSEGPTGVGTEAFFGQGTRLTVV.

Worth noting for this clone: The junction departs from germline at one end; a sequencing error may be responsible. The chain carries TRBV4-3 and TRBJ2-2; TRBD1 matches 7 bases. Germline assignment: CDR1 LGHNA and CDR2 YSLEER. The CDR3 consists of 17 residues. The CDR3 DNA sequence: TGCGCCAGCGGCCAAGTTCAGGACGGCAGGGGGACCGGGGAGCTGTTTTTT. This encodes CASGQVQDGRGTGELFF.

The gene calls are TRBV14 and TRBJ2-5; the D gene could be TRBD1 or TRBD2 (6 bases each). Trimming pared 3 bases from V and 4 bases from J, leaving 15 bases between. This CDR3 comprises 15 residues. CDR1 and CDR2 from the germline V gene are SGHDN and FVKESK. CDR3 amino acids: CASSQGRGQTETQYF. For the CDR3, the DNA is TGTGCCAGCAGCCAGGGTCGGGGGCAGACAGAGACCCAGTACTTC.

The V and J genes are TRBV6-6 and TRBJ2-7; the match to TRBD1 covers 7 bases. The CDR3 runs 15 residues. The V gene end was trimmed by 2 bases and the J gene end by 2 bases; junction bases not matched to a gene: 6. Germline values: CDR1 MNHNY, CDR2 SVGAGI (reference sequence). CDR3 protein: CASSYPGTAAYEQYF. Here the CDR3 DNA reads TGTGCCAGCAGTTACCCCGGGACAGCTGCCTACGAGCAGTACTTC.

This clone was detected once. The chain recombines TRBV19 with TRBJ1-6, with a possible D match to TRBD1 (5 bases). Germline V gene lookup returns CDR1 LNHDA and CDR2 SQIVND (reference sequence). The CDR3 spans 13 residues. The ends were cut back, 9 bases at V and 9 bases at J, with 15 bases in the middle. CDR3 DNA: TGTGCCAGCGGCCAGGGTACAAGTTCACCCCTCCACTTT. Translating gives CASGQGTSSPLHF.

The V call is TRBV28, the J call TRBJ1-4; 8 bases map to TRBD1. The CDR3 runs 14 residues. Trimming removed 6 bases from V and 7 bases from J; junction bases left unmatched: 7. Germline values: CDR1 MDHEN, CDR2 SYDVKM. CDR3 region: CASRPGQGAEKLFF. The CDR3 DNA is TGTGCCAGCAGGCCTGGACAGGGTGCTGAAAAACTGTTTTTT.

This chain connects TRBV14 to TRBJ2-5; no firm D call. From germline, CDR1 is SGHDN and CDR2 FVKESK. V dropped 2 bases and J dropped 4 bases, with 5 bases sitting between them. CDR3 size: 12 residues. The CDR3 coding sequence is TGTGCCAGCAGCCAAACCCCAGAGACCCAGTACTTC. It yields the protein CASSQTPETQYF.

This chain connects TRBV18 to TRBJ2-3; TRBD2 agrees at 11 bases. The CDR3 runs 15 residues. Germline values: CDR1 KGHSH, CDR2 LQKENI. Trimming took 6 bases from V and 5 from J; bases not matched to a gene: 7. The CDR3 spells CASSPQLAGGDTQYF. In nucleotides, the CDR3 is TGTGCCAGCTCCCCGCAGCTAGCGGGAGGAGATACGCAGTATTTT.

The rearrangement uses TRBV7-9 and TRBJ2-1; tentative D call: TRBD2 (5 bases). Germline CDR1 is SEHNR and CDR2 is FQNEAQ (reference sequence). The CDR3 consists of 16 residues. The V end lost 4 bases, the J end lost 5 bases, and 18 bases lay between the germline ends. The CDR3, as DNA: TGTGCCAGCAGCTCCTACATAGACGGGGTCCACAATGAGCAGTTCTTC. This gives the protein CASSSYIDGVHNEQFF.

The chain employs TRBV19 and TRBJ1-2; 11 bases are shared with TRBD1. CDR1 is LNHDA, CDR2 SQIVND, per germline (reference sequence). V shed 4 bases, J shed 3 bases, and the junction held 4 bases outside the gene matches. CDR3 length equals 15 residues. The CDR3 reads CASSSPGQGDYGYTF. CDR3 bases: TGTGCCAGTAGTAGCCCGGGACAGGGGGACTATGGCTACACCTTC.

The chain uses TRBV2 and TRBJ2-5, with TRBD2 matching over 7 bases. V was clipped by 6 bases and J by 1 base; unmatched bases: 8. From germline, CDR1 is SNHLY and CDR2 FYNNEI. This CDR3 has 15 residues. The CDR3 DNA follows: TGTGCCAGCAGCCGAGCGGGGCCGGTCCAAGAGACCCAGTACTTC. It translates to CASSRAGPVQETQYF.

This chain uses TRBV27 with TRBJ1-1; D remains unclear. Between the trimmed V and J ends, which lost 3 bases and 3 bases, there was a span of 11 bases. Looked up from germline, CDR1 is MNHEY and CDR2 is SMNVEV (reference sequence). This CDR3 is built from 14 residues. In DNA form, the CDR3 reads TGTGCCAGCAGTTTTCAGGAGGGTCACACTGAAGCTTTCTTT. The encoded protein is CASSFQEGHTEAFF.

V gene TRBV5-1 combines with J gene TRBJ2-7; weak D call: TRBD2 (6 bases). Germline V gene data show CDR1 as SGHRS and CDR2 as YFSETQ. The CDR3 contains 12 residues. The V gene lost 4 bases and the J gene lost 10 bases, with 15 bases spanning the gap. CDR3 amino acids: CASSIGTGLQYF. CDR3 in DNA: TGCGCCAGCAGCATTGGGACGGGACTCCAGTACTTC.

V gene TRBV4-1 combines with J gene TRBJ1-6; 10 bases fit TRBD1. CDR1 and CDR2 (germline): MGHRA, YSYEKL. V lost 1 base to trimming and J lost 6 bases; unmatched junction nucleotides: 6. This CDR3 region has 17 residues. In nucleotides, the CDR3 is TGCGCCAGCAGCCAAGCCGGGACAGGGGCACTTAATTCACCCCTCCACTTT. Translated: CASSQAGTGALNSPLHF.

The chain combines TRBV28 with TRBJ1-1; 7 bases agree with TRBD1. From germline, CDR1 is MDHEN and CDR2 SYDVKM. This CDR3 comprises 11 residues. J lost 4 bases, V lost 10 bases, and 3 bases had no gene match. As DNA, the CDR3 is TGTGCCACTTCAGGGGGCACTGAAGCTTTCTTT. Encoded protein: CATSGGTEAFF.

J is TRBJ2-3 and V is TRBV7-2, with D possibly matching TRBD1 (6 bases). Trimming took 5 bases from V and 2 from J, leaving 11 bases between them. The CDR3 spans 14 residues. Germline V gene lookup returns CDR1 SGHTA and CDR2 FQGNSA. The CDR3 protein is CASSPLGATDTQYF. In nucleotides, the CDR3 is TGTGCCAGCAGCCCCCTGGGGGCCACAGATACGCAGTATTTT.

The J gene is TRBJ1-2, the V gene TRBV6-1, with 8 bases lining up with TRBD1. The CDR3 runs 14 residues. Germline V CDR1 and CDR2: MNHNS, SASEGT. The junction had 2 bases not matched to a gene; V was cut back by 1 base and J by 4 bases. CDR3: CASSEGQGPYGYTF. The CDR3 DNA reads TGTGCCAGCAGTGAAGGACAGGGGCCCTATGGCTACACCTTC.

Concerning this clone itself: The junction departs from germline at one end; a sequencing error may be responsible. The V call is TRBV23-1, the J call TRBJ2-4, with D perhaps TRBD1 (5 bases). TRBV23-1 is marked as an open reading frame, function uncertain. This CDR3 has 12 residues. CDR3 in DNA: TGCGCCAGCAGTCTGGGCAGGGCTGATCTGGACTTC. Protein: CASSLGRADLDF.

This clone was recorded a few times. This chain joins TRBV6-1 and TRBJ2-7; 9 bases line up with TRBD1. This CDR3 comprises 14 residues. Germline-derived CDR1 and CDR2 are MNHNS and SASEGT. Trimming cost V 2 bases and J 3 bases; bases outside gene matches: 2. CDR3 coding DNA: TGTGCCAGCAGTGAACTGGACAGGGGCTACGAGCAGTACTTC. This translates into CASSELDRGYEQYF.